This is a list of T cell receptor beta chains from one sample in a study of OX40 agonist ivuxolimab in advanced cancers. The repertoire was sequenced with immunoSEQ multiplex PCR; TCRdb's copy has only in-frame clones and lacks some. Among about 68,000 clones listed, around 90% were seen once. The material sequenced was CD4+ or CD8+ T cells sorted from blood, taken in a trial of the OX40 agonist ivuxolimab. The receptors come from an adult with an advanced solid tumor such as melanoma, head and neck, liver or kidney cancer. Each CDR3 is given with its conserved first and last residue. Each record gives: V gene, CDR3 length, J gene, CDR3 protein.

V gene: TRBV15; CDR3 length: 15; J gene: TRBJ1-4; CDR3 protein: CATTETGATNEKLFF
V gene: TRBV9; CDR3 length: 16; J gene: TRBJ2-1; CDR3 protein: CASSVAPGRSYNEQFF
V gene: TRBV19; CDR3 length: 15; J gene: TRBJ1-5; CDR3 protein: CASSMGQTSNQPQHF
V gene: TRBV14; CDR3 length: 14; J gene: TRBJ2-2; CDR3 protein: CASSPQTGRRELFF
V gene: TRBV9; CDR3 length: 11; J gene: TRBJ2-7; CDR3 protein: CASDYPYEQYF
V gene: TRBV5-1; CDR3 length: 14; J gene: TRBJ2-1; CDR3 protein: CASLRSPANGEQFF
V gene: TRBV6-5; CDR3 length: 14; J gene: TRBJ2-3; CDR3 protein: CASRGVGQTHTQYF
V gene: TRBV9; CDR3 length: 16; J gene: TRBJ2-3; CDR3 protein: CASSLGGLARPDTQYF
V gene: TRBV7-2; CDR3 length: 14; J gene: TRBJ2-5; CDR3 protein: CASSLEGVGETQYF
V gene: TRBV6-6; CDR3 length: 15; J gene: TRBJ1-5; CDR3 protein: CASSGDRTYNQPQHF
V gene: TRBV5-1; CDR3 length: 15; J gene: TRBJ2-2; CDR3 protein: CASSFAGRVPGELFF
V gene: TRBV19; CDR3 length: 17; J gene: TRBJ2-1; CDR3 protein: CASSVGTGTRSYNEQFF
V gene: TRBV28; CDR3 length: 16; J gene: TRBJ2-7; CDR3 protein: CASSSGTSGRNSQQYF
V gene: TRBV5-4; CDR3 length: 17; J gene: TRBJ2-3; CDR3 protein: CASRAGTSGLRTDTQYF
V gene: TRBV5-8; CDR3 length: 18; J gene: TRBJ2-3; CDR3 protein: CASSQGVGGLGGTDTQYF
V gene: TRBV11-2; CDR3 length: 16; J gene: TRBJ1-4; CDR3 protein: CASSFGQGSWNEKLFF
V gene: TRBV29-1; CDR3 length: 13; J gene: TRBJ2-7; CDR3 protein: CSVGPATNYEQYF
V gene: TRBV28; CDR3 length: 14; J gene: TRBJ1-4; CDR3 protein: CASTFVATNEKLFF
V gene: TRBV5-1; CDR3 length: 17; J gene: TRBJ2-2; CDR3 protein: CASIQSVTSGNTGELFF
V gene: TRBV7-6; CDR3 length: 14; J gene: TRBJ2-5; CDR3 protein: CASSATGHQETQYF
V gene: TRBV5-4; CDR3 length: 17; J gene: TRBJ1-1; CDR3 protein: CASSLDGLRKTNTEAFF
V gene: TRBV5-5; CDR3 length: 15; J gene: TRBJ1-5; CDR3 protein: CASSSGQAVGQPQHF
V gene: TRBV6-1; CDR3 length: 14; J gene: TRBJ2-7; CDR3 protein: CASSNKFNSYEQYF
V gene: TRBV14; CDR3 length: 15; J gene: TRBJ2-1; CDR3 protein: CASSQKQQGHNEQFF
V gene: TRBV19; CDR3 length: 16; J gene: TRBJ2-2; CDR3 protein: CASREAGPRIVGELFF
V gene: TRBV21-1; CDR3 length: 14; J gene: TRBJ1-1; CDR3 protein: CASSQIGKNTEAFF
V gene: TRBV19; CDR3 length: 16; J gene: TRBJ2-1; CDR3 protein: CASSSQDYSSYNEQFF
V gene: TRBV10-1; CDR3 length: 16; J gene: TRBJ2-2; CDR3 protein: CASSEKIMGFGGELFF
V gene: TRBV6-6; CDR3 length: 15; J gene: TRBJ1-5; CDR3 protein: CASSYSAYSNQPQHF
V gene: TRBV13; CDR3 length: 16; J gene: TRBJ1-1; CDR3 protein: CASSKWGKSPRGEAFF
V gene: TRBV28; CDR3 length: 14; J gene: TRBJ2-1; CDR3 protein: CASSSLGTHNEQFF
V gene: TRBV2; CDR3 length: 14; J gene: TRBJ1-1; CDR3 protein: CASSVSHKNTEAFF
V gene: TRBV18; CDR3 length: 14; J gene: TRBJ2-5; CDR3 protein: CASSLRTAQETQYF
V gene: TRBV6-6; CDR3 length: 12; J gene: TRBJ2-1; CDR3 protein: CASSRGYNEQFF
V gene: TRBV19; CDR3 length: 15; J gene: TRBJ2-7; CDR3 protein: CASTLTRGADYEQYF
V gene: TRBV6-6; CDR3 length: 16; J gene: TRBJ2-1; CDR3 protein: CASSHSGKSSYNEQFF
V gene: TRBV28; CDR3 length: 14; J gene: TRBJ1-1; CDR3 protein: CASSDYRDREEQFF
V gene: TRBV6-1; CDR3 length: 16; J gene: TRBJ1-2; CDR3 protein: CASSVGTKSGESPYTF
V gene: TRBV5-1; CDR3 length: 14; J gene: TRBJ1-2; CDR3 protein: CASSDRDRNYGYTF
V gene: TRBV4-1; CDR3 length: 16; J gene: TRBJ1-6; CDR3 protein: CASSQDSHLWNSPLHF
V gene: TRBV27; CDR3 length: 15; J gene: TRBJ2-7; CDR3 protein: CASSTFDRGRYEQYF
V gene: TRBV6-6; CDR3 length: 14; J gene: TRBJ2-7; CDR3 protein: CASTPGFSSYEQYF
V gene: TRBV11-3; CDR3 length: 12; J gene: TRBJ1-1; CDR3 protein: CASSLDGEEAFF
V gene: TRBV5-6; CDR3 length: 12; J gene: TRBJ1-3; CDR3 protein: CASTRDSQTPNF
V gene: TRBV11-2; CDR3 length: 13; J gene: TRBJ1-4; CDR3 protein: CASSPGYGEKLFF
V gene: TRBV6-1; CDR3 length: 16; J gene: TRBJ2-1; CDR3 protein: CASSEAPGLATNEQFF
V gene: TRBV2; CDR3 length: 14; J gene: TRBJ2-7; CDR3 protein: CASSEARGSYEQYF